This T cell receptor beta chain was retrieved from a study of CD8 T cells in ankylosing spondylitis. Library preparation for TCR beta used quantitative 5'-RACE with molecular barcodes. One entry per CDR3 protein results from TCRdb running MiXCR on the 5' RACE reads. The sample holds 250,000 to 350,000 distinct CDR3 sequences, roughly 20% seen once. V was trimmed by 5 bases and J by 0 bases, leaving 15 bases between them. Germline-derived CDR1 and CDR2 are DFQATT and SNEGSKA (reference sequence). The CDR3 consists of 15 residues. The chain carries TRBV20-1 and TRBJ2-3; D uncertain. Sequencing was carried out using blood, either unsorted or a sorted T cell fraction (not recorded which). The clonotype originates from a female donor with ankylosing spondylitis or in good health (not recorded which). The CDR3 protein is CSAPDLLSSTDTQYF. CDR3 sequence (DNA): TGCAGTGCTCCAGACTTATTGTCTAGCACAGATACGCAGTATTTT.